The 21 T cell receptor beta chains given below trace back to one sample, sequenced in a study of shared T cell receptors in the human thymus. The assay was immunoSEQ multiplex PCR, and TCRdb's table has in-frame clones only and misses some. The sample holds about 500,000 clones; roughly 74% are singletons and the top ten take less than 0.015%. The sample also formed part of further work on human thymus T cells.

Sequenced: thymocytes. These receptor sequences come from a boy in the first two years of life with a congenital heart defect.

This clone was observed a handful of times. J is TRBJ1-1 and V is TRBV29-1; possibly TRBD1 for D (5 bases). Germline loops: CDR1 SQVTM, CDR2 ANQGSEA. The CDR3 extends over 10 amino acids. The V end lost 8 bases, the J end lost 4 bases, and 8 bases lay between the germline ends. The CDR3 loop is CSLGRTEAFF. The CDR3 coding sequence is TGCAGCCTGGGGCGCACTGAAGCTTTCTTT.

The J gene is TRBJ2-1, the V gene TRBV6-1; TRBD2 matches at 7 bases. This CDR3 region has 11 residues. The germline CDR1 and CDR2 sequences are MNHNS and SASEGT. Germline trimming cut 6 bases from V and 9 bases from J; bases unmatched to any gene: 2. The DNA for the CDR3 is TGTGCCAGCAGCGGCGGGGGTGAGCAGTTCTTC. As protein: CASSGGGEQFF.

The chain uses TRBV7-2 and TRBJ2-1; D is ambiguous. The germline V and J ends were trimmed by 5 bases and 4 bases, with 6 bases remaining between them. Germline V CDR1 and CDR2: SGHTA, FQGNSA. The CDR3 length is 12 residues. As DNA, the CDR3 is TGTGCCAGCAGCCCGAGGTACAATGAGCAGTTCTTC. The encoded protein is CASSPRYNEQFF.

As DNA, the CDR3 is TGTGCCATCAAGGCGGACAGACCAACCCCTTACGAGCAGTACTTC. It encodes CAIKADRPTPYEQYF. The genes are TRBV10-3 and TRBJ2-7; a possible D gene is TRBD1 (6 bases). This CDR3 region has 15 residues. Looked up from germline, CDR1 is ENHRY and CDR2 is SYGVKD. V lost 7 bases and J 4 bases, leaving 20 bases between the germline ends.

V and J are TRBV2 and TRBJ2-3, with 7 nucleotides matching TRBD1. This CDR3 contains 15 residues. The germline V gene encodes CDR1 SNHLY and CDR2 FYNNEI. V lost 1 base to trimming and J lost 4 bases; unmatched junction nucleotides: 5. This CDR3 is CASSEEDRDADTQYF. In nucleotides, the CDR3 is TGTGCCAGCAGTGAAGAAGACAGGGATGCAGATACGCAGTATTTT.

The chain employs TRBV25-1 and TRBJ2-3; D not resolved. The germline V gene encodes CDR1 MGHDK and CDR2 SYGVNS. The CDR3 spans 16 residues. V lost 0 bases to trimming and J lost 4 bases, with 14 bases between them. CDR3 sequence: CASSEYGPRSADTQYF. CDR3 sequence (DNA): TGTGCCAGCAGTGAATACGGCCCCAGGTCGGCAGATACGCAGTATTTT.

The CDR3, as DNA: TGCGCCAGCAGCTTGGACAGGGCCTACGAGCAGTACTTC. Protein product: CASSLDRAYEQYF. The chain carries TRBV5-1 and TRBJ2-7, with D tentatively TRBD1 (6 bases). CDR3 size: 13 residues. Germline CDR1 reads SGHRS; CDR2 reads YFSETQ. Trimming took 0 bases from V and 2 from J, leaving 6 bases between them.

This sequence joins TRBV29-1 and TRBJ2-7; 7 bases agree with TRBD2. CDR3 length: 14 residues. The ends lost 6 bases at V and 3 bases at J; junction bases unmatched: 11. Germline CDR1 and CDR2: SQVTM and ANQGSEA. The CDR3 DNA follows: TGCAGCGTAGTAGTGGCGGGAGTCCACTACGAGCAGTACTTC. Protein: CSVVVAGVHYEQYF.

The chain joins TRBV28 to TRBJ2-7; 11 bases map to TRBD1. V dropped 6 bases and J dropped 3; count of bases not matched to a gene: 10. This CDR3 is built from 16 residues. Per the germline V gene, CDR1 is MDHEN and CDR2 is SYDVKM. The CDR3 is CASRRDRGTHNYEQYF. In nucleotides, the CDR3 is TGTGCCAGCAGACGGGACAGGGGGACACACAACTACGAGCAGTACTTC.

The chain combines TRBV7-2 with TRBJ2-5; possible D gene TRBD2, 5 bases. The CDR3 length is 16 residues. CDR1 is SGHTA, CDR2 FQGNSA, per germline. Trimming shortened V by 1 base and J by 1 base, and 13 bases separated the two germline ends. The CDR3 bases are TGTGCCAGCAGCTTAGAACTGGCGGGCACCCAAGAGACCCAGTACTTC. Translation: CASSLELAGTQETQYF.

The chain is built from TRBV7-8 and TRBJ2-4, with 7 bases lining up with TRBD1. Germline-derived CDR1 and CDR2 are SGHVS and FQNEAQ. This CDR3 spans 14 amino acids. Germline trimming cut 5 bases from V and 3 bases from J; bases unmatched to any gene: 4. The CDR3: CASSPGTDKNIQYF. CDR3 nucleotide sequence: TGTGCCAGCAGCCCTGGGACAGACAAAAACATTCAGTACTTC.

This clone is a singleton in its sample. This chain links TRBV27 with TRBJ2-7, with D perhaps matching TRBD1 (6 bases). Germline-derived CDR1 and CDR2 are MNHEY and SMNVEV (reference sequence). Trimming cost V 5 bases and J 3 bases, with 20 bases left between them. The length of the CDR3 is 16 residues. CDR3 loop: CASSPDTSRGFYEQYF. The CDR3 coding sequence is TGTGCCAGCAGTCCCGACACTTCTAGGGGGTTCTACGAGCAGTACTTC.

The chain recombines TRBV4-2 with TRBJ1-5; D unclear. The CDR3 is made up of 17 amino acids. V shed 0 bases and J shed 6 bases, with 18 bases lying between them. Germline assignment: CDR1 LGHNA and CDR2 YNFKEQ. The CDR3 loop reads CASSQDHGYNSIQPQHF. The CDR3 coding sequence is TGTGCCAGCAGCCAAGATCACGGTTATAATAGTATTCAGCCCCAGCATTTT.

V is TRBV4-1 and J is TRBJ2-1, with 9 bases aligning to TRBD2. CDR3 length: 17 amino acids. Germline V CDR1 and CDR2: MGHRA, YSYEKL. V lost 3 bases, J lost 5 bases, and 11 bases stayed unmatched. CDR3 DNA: TGCGCCAGCAGCCACAGCCCCAATGGCGGGAGGGACAATGAGCAGTTCTTC. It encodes CASSHSPNGGRDNEQFF.

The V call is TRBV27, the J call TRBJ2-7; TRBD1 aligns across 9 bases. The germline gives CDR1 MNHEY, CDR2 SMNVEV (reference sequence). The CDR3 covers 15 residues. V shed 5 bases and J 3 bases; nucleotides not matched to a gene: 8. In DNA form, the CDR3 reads TGTGCCAGCAGTATCAGAGGGACAGGGATCTACGAGCAGTACTTC. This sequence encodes CASSIRGTGIYEQYF.

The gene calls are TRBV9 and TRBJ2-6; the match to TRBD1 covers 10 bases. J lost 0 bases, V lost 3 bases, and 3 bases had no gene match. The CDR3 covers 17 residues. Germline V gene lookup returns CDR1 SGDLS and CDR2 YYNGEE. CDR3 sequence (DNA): TGTGCCAGCAGCGCGGACAGGGGGGGCTCTGGGGCCAACGTCCTGACTTTC. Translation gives CASSADRGGSGANVLTF.

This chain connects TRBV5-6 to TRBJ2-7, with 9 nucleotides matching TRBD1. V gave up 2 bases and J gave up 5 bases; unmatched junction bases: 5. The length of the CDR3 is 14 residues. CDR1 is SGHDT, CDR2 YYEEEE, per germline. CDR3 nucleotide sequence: TGTGCCAGCAGCTTCGGACAGGGGAACGACGAGCAGTACTTC. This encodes CASSFGQGNDEQYF.

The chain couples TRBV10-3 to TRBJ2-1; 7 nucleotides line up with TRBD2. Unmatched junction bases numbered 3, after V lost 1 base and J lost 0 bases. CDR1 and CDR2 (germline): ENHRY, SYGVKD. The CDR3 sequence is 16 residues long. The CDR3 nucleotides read TGTGCCATCAGTGAGTTGGGGGAGGGCTCCTACAATGAGCAGTTCTTC. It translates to CAISELGEGSYNEQFF.

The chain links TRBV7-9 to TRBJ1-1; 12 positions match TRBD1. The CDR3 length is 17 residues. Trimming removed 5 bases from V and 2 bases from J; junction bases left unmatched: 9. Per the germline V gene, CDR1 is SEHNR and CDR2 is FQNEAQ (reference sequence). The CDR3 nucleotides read TGTGCCAGCAGCCTCCTTAGGGACAGGGGGCAAAACACTGAAGCTTTCTTT. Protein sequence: CASSLLRDRGQNTEAFF.

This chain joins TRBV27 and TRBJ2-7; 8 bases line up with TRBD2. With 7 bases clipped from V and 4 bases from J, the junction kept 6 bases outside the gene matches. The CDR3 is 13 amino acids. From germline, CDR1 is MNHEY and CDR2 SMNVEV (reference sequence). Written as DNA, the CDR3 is TGTGCCAGCACGAGCGGGAGACGATACGAGCAGTACTTC. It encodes CASTSGRRYEQYF.

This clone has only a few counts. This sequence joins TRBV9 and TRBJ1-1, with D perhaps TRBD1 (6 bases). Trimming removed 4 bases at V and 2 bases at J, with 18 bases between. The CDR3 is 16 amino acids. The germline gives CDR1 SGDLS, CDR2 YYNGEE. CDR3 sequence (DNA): TGTGCCAGCAGCCCAGCCCGACAGGTTGACAACACTGAAGCTTTCTTT. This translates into CASSPARQVDNTEAFF. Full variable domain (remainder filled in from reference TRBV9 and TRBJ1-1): DSGVTQTPKHLITATGQRVTLRCSPRSGDLSVYWYQQSLDQGLQFLIQYYNGEERAKGNILERFSAQQFPDLHSELNLSSLELGDSALYFCASSPARQVDNTEAFFGQGTRLTVV.